This T cell receptor (beta chain) was identified in a study of cytomegalovirus exposure and HLA in healthy donors. PCR involved 60 Vbeta and 13 Jbeta primers. The method was immunoSEQ multiplex PCR; TCRdb's version includes in-frame clones alone and lacks a portion of them. The sample includes 150,000 to 250,000 clones, around 81% of them seen just once. The receptor was derived from a man younger than 40 in good health and CMV-seronegative. Sample: PBMCs.

The CDR3 here is CASSSSGFEQYF. CDR3 DNA: TGCGCCAGCAGCTCATCAGGGTTCGAGCAGTACTTC. This chain links TRBV5-1 with TRBJ2-7; a weak D match, TRBD1 (5 bases). The germline CDR1 and CDR2 sequences are SGHRS and YFSETQ. This CDR3 is 12 amino acids long. Deletions cut 3 bases from V and 6 bases from J, with 10 bases between.